This record concerns one T cell receptor (beta chain) sequence. The antigen is not known. The data stem from a study of Ad26.COV2.S vaccination and SARS-CoV-2 variants. Study outcomes and limitations: Researchers reported similar non-spike TCR breadth in vaccine and placebo recipients. Considerable breadth of spike-specific CD8+ and CD4+ T cell responses has reportedly been documented following vaccination.

After removal of 5 bases from V and 0 bases from J, the junction contained 2 bases not matched to a gene. The CDR3 spans 15 residues. The germline gives CDR1 SGHTA, CDR2 FQGTGA. As for treatment: around 19 received Ad26.COV2.S at low or high dose, single or two shots; several received placebo; per-sample allocation not given. Sampling took place 63 days after the first vaccine or placebo injection. This Boston cohort included adults aged 18-55 years. Assay: immunoSEQ multiplex PCR; the TCRdb copy retains only in-frame clones and omits some. This table holds about 370,000 clones, 89% found once. The source of this sequence is a person aged 18 to 59 who received the Ad26.COV2.S COVID-19 vaccine or a placebo. Sequenced here: peripheral blood, sampled in a trial of Ad26.COV2.S vaccine versus placebo. V usage is TRBV7-3 and J usage is TRBJ2-5; 11 bases agree with TRBD1. The CDR3 DNA reads TGTGCCAGCAGCAGGGACAGGGGGTACCAAGAGACCCAGTACTTC. Its protein product is CASSRDRGYQETQYF.